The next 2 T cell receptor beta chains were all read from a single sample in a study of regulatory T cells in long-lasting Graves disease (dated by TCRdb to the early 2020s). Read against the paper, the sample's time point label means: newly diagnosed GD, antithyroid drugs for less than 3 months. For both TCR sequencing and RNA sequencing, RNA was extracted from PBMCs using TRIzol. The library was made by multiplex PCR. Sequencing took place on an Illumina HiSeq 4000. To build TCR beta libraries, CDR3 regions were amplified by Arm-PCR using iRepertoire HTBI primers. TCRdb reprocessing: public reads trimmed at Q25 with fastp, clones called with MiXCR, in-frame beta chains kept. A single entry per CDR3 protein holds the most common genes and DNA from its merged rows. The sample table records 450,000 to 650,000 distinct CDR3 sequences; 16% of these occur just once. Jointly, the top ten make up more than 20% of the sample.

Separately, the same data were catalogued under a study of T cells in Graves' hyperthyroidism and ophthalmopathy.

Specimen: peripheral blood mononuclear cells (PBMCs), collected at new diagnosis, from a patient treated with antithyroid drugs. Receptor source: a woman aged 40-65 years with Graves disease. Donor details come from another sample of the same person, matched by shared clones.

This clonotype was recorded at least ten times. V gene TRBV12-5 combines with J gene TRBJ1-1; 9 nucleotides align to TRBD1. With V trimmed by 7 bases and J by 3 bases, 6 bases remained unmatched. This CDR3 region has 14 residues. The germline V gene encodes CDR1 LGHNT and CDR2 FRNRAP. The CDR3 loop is CASVLQGAYTEAFF. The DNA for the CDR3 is TGTGCTAGTGTCTTACAGGGGGCTTACACTGAAGCTTTCTTT.

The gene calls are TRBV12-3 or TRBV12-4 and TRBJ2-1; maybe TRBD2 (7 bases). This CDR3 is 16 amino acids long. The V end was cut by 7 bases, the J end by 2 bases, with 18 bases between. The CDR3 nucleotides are TGTGCCAGCACTTCCGGGGGCGGGGGACCCTACAATGAGCAGTTCTTC. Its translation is CASTSGGGGPYNEQFF.